The next 32 T cell receptor beta chains were all read from a single sample in a study of blood T cell repertoires in COVID-19. Assay: immunoSEQ multiplex PCR; the TCRdb copy retains only in-frame clones and omits some. The top ten clones hold approximately 1.8% of a sample with approximately 270,000 clones, roughly 89% of them seen once. The sequenced material came from PBMCs or T cells enriched from blood (not recorded which). Source of these receptors: a woman aged 60-75 years who had recovered from COVID-19.

This clone was picked up one time. The chain carries TRBV19 and TRBJ2-7, with TRBD1 identical over 11 bases. The V gene end was trimmed by 0 bases and the J gene end by 5 bases; junction bases not matched to a gene: 15. This CDR3 region has 19 residues. The germline V gene encodes CDR1 LNHDA and CDR2 SQIVND (reference sequence). The CDR3 protein is CASSIDLTGTGGYENEQYF. The CDR3 nucleotides are TGTGCCAGTAGTATAGATCTTACCGGGACAGGGGGATACGAGAACGAGCAGTACTTC.

The CDR3 sequence: CASSLGQLFEAFF. DNA of the CDR3: TGTGCCAGCAGTTTAGGACAGCTCTTTGAAGCTTTCTTT. The chain employs TRBV12-3 or TRBV12-4 and TRBJ1-1; D possibly corresponds to TRBD1 (5 bases). This CDR3 spans 13 amino acids. The V end was cut by 1 base, the J end by 7 bases, with 10 bases between.

CDR3 DNA: TGTGCCAGCAGCCTCGACATTCCCATGAACACTGAAGCTTTCTTT. It yields the protein CASSLDIPMNTEAFF. The V and J genes are TRBV11-2 and TRBJ1-1; D uncertain. CDR3 size: 15 residues. CDR1 and CDR2 from the germline V gene are SGHAT and FQNNGV. Trimming took 5 bases from V and 0 from J, leaving 13 bases between them.

V gene TRBV7-9 combines with J gene TRBJ1-1; possible D gene TRBD1, 6 bases. The germline gives CDR1 SEHNR, CDR2 FQNEAQ (reference sequence). Between the trimmed V and J ends, which lost 5 bases and 6 bases, there was a span of 16 bases. The CDR3 runs to 14 residues. CDR3: CASSVGGLNSEAFF. CDR3 coding DNA: TGTGCCAGCAGCGTAGGGGGACTGAATTCTGAAGCTTTCTTT. The full variable domain, with the rest looked up from reference TRBV7-9 and TRBJ1-1, is DTGVSQNPRHKITKRGQNVTFRCDPISEHNRLYWYRQTLGQGPEFLTYFQNEAQLEKSRLLSDRFSAERPKGSFSTLEIQRTEQGDSAMYLCASSVGGLNSEAFFGQGTRLTVV.

The V gene is TRBV18, the J gene TRBJ1-1; D is unresolved. This CDR3 comprises 14 residues. The V gene's germline CDR1 is KGHSH and CDR2 LQKENI. Trimming removed 2 bases at V and 5 bases at J, with 12 bases between. CDR3 coding DNA: TGTGCCAGCTCACCAGAGCCCAGGCGAACTGAAGCTTTCTTT. Its translation is CASSPEPRRTEAFF.

The V gene is TRBV11-3, the J gene TRBJ1-3, with 7 positions matching TRBD1. The J segment lost 0 bases and the V segment lost 5 bases, leaving 10 bases of the junction unmatched. This CDR3 region has 17 residues. CDR1 and CDR2 (germline): SGHNT, YENEEA. This CDR3 reads CASSVNRGLNSGNTIYF. The DNA for the CDR3 is TGTGCCAGCAGCGTTAACAGGGGCCTAAACTCTGGAAACACCATATATTTT.

This chain links TRBV5-4 with TRBJ2-5; 7 nucleotides line up with TRBD1. The germline V gene encodes CDR1 SGHNT and CDR2 YYREEE (reference sequence). After removal of 7 bases from V and 1 base from J, the junction contained 1 base not matched to a gene. The length of the CDR3 is 12 residues. CDR3 nucleotide sequence: TGTGCCAGCGGGACAGCCCAAGAGACCCAGTACTTC. Encoded protein: CASGTAQETQYF.

This chain connects TRBV29-1 to TRBJ1-2; 10 bases agree with TRBD1. Germline V gives CDR1 SQVTM, CDR2 ANQGSEA. This CDR3 region has 15 residues. V shed 3 bases and J 8 bases; nucleotides not matched to a gene: 12. The CDR3 loop reads CSVEVSWGTGEGYTF. The CDR3, as DNA: TGCAGCGTTGAGGTCTCTTGGGGGACAGGGGAGGGCTACACCTTC.

The chain joins TRBV4-1 to TRBJ2-2; TRBD2 agrees at 8 bases. Looked up from germline, CDR1 is MGHRA and CDR2 is YSYEKL. J lost 5 bases, V lost 0 bases, and 11 bases had no gene match. There are 18 residues in the CDR3. CDR3 residues: CASSQEISGAGRTGELFF. The CDR3 DNA reads as TGCGCCAGCAGCCAAGAAATTAGCGGGGCGGGTCGGACCGGGGAGCTGTTTTTT.

The gene calls are TRBV7-8 and TRBJ1-1; 8 bases match TRBD1. Germline V CDR1 and CDR2: SGHVS, FQNEAQ. CDR3 length equals 14 residues. With 3 bases clipped from V and 6 bases from J, the junction kept 6 bases outside the gene matches. CDR3 DNA sequence: TGTGCCAGCAGCTTGGCAGGGGGCGTCTCTGAAGCTTTCTTT. Translation: CASSLAGGVSEAFF.

The chain uses TRBV28 and TRBJ1-1; 10 nucleotides match TRBD1. The V gene end was trimmed by 2 bases and the J gene end by 4 bases; junction bases not matched to a gene: 10. Germline CDR1 is MDHEN and CDR2 is SYDVKM. The CDR3 has 17 amino acids. The CDR3 region has the DNA TGTGCCAGCAGTTTAAGACAGGGGGCTGTCTCAGGCACTGAAGCTTTCTTT. It is translated as CASSLRQGAVSGTEAFF.

The gene calls are TRBV5-1 and TRBJ2-7; 8 bases match TRBD1. Germline CDR1 SGHRS, CDR2 YFSETQ. The CDR3 totals 15 residues. Trimming took 1 base from V and 6 from J; bases not matched to a gene: 9. DNA of the CDR3: TGCGCCAGCAGCTTGTTGGGGCAGGGGGCCAGCGAGCAGTACTTC. This sequence encodes CASSLLGQGASEQYF.

The V gene is TRBV6-1, the J gene TRBJ1-5; D not certain. Trimming stripped 5 bases from V and 8 bases from J, with 10 bases between. CDR3 length: 12 residues. Germline V CDR1 and CDR2: MNHNS, SASEGT. The CDR3 bases are TGTGCCAGCAGTACCAACTTTGAGCCCCAGCATTTT. Protein product: CASSTNFEPQHF.

CDR3 DNA: TGTGCCATCCGACTAGCGATGAACACCGGGGAGCTGTTTTTT. It encodes CAIRLAMNTGELFF. The rearrangement joins TRBV10-3 to TRBJ2-2, with 8 bases aligning to TRBD2. Per germline, CDR1 ENHRY and CDR2 SYGVKD. V lost 8 bases, J lost 1 base, and 3 bases stayed unmatched. The CDR3 is 14 amino acids.

The CDR3 region has the DNA TGTGCCAGCAGTCCCCCGGGACAGGGGGCAGATACGCAGTATTTT. Its protein is CASSPPGQGADTQYF. The rearrangement links TRBV28 to TRBJ2-3; 11 bases fit TRBD1. With 5 bases clipped from V and 4 bases from J, the junction kept 5 bases outside the gene matches. From germline, CDR1 is MDHEN and CDR2 SYDVKM. The CDR3 spans 15 residues. Looking up the rest from reference TRBV28 and TRBJ2-3 gives the full variable domain: DVKVTQSSRYLVKRTGEKVFLECVQDMDHENMFWYRQDPGLGLRLIYFSYDVKMKEKGDIPEGYSVSREKKERFSLILESASTNQTSMYLCASSPPGQGADTQYFGPGTRLTVL.

This chain links TRBV5-4 with TRBJ2-7; 8 bases match TRBD1. The CDR3 loop spans 14 amino acids. Germline CDR1 reads SGHNT; CDR2 reads YYREEE (reference sequence). V lost 0 bases, J lost 7 bases, and 6 bases stayed unmatched. The CDR3 loop reads CASSLADRVREQYF. In nucleotides, the CDR3 is TGTGCCAGCAGCTTGGCGGACAGGGTGAGGGAGCAGTACTTC.

This chain joins TRBV2 and TRBJ2-1; 7 bases align to TRBD2. The CDR3 length is 12 residues. Germline trimming cut 8 bases from V and 5 bases from J; bases unmatched to any gene: 3. CDR1 is SNHLY and CDR2 is FYNNEI in the germline V gene. CDR3 residues: CASRDYDNEQFF. The CDR3, as DNA: TGTGCCAGCCGGGACTACGACAATGAGCAGTTCTTC.

The rearrangement links TRBV2 to TRBJ1-2, with no clear D. V was cut by 11 bases and J by 1 base, with 11 bases left in between. The CDR3 consists of 12 residues. CDR1 is SNHLY and CDR2 is FYNNEI in the germline V gene. In nucleotides, the CDR3 is TGTGCCGGGGAGCGGGATAACTATGGCTACACCTTC. Translated, it gives CAGERDNYGYTF.

The rearrangement uses TRBV2 and TRBJ1-6; maybe TRBD1 (6 bases). The V end was cut by 5 bases, the J end by 3 bases, with 11 bases between. CDR3 length: 15 amino acids. Germline-derived CDR1 and CDR2 are SNHLY and FYNNEI. CDR3 nucleotides: TGTGCCAGCAGTACGGACAGAGACTATAATTCACCCCTCCACTTT. It yields the protein CASSTDRDYNSPLHF.

V usage is TRBV3-1 (or the pseudogene TRBV3-2) and J usage is TRBJ1-5, with D perhaps TRBD1 (6 bases). V was clipped by 0 bases and J by 6 bases, with 12 bases between them. The CDR3 runs 15 residues. Germline CDR1 LGHDT, CDR2 YNNKEL (reference sequence). CDR3 sequence (DNA): TGTGCCAGCAGCCAAGACAGGGGTCTGGGTCAGCCCCAGCATTTT. This gives the protein CASSQDRGLGQPQHF.

The V gene is TRBV28, the J gene TRBJ2-6, with D unresolved. The germline CDR1 and CDR2 sequences are MDHEN and SYDVKM. Between the trimmed V and J ends, which lost 7 bases and 1 base, there was a span of 5 bases. This CDR3 region has 13 residues. CDR3 sequence (DNA): TGTGCCAGCACCTTTTCTGGGGCCAACGTCCTGACTTTC. Amino acid sequence: CASTFSGANVLTF.

The gene calls are TRBV5-8 and TRBJ1-5, with 7 bases lining up with TRBD1. This CDR3 spans 16 amino acids. Germline CDR1 reads SGHTS; CDR2 reads YDEGEE. The junction had 9 bases not matched to a gene; V was cut back by 4 bases and J by 2 bases. The CDR3 loop is CASSIKQGFRNQPQHF. DNA of the CDR3: TGTGCCAGCAGCATTAAACAGGGGTTCCGCAATCAGCCCCAGCATTTT.

The chain carries TRBV29-1 and TRBJ1-1; D not resolved. The CDR3 has 13 amino acids. CDR1 and CDR2 (germline): SQVTM, ANQGSEA. Between the trimmed V and J ends, which lost 7 bases and 1 base, there was a span of 13 bases. The CDR3 DNA follows: TGCAGCGCATCGGAGGGTACGAACACTGAAGCTTTCTTT. Its protein product is CSASEGTNTEAFF. The full variable domain, completed using reference TRBV29-1 and TRBJ1-1, is SAVISQKPSRDICQRGTSLTIQCQVDSQVTMMFWYRQQPGQSLTLIATANQGSEATYESGFVIDKFPISRPNLTFSTLTVSNMSPEDSSIYLCSASEGTNTEAFFGQGTRLTVV.

The gene calls are TRBV29-1 and TRBJ2-1; 12 nucleotides align to TRBD1. Trimming at V came to 7 bases and at J to 15 bases, leaving 7 bases not matched to a gene. The germline CDR1 and CDR2 sequences are SQVTM and ANQGSEA. The CDR3 is made up of 11 amino acids. The CDR3 DNA reads TGCAGCGCCACACCGGGACAGGGGGCGTTCTTC. Translated, it gives CSATPGQGAFF.

The chain links TRBV10-2 to TRBJ1-1; D is unresolved. Germline V CDR1 and CDR2: WSHSY, SAAADI. The CDR3 is 13 residues long. Trimming left V 7 bases short and J 4 bases short, with 13 bases between. For the CDR3, the DNA is TGCGCCAGCACGGGCCAGCGGGGCACTGAAGCTTTCTTT. It translates to CASTGQRGTEAFF.

This chain connects TRBV18 to TRBJ1-4, with TRBD1 matching over 7 bases. The CDR3 totals 16 residues. Germline lookup yields CDR1 KGHSH and CDR2 LQKENI. The V gene end was trimmed by 0 bases and the J gene end by 4 bases; junction bases not matched to a gene: 5. This CDR3 is CASSPPPGQLNEKLFF. The CDR3 DNA is TGTGCCAGCTCACCACCCCCGGGACAGCTTAATGAAAAACTGTTTTTT.

This chain uses TRBV7-6 with TRBJ2-5; TRBD1 matches 7 bases. Germline lookup yields CDR1 SGHVS and CDR2 FNYEAQ. V shed 5 bases and J 4 bases; nucleotides not matched to a gene: 10. This CDR3 has 15 amino acids. CDR3 in amino acids: CASSAKTGWAETQYF. The CDR3, as DNA: TGTGCCAGCAGCGCAAAGACAGGGTGGGCAGAGACCCAGTACTTC.

This rearrangement joins TRBV7-3 to TRBJ2-1; 9 bases are shared with TRBD2. The V gene end was trimmed by 4 bases and the J gene end by 5 bases; junction bases not matched to a gene: 3. Germline loops: CDR1 SGHTA, CDR2 FQGTGA. The CDR3 has 14 residues. Written as DNA, the CDR3 is TGTGCCAGCAGCTCCTCTAGCGGGAACAATGAGCAGTTCTTC. Protein sequence: CASSSSSGNNEQFF.

This clone was seen more than once but under ten times. The V call is TRBV27, the J call TRBJ1-2, with D hard to call. The CDR3 runs 13 residues. V was trimmed by 3 bases and J by 5 bases, leaving 10 bases between them. The germline V gene encodes CDR1 MNHEY and CDR2 SMNVEV (reference sequence). This chain's CDR3 is CASSFAESYGYTF. The DNA of the CDR3 is TGTGCCAGCAGTTTTGCGGAGAGTTATGGCTACACCTTC.

To note about this clone: Within the sample, other DNA sequences also encode this same CDR3. This chain uses TRBV5-4 with TRBJ2-2; a weak D match, TRBD1 (6 bases). CDR3 length equals 14 residues. Per germline, CDR1 SGHNT and CDR2 YYREEE (reference sequence). V gave up 5 bases and J gave up 1 base, with 9 bases separating them. The CDR3 nucleotides are TGTGCCAGCAGTCCGGGACAGAACACCGGGGAGCTGTTTTTT. Protein product: CASSPGQNTGELFF.

The genes are TRBV9 and TRBJ1-1, with D perhaps TRBD1 (5 bases). The germline CDR1 and CDR2 sequences are SGDLS and YYNGEE. The CDR3 has 13 residues. V dropped 3 bases and J dropped 1 base, with 7 bases sitting between them. DNA of the CDR3: TGTGCCAGCAGCGGGACAACGAACACTGAAGCTTTCTTT. Its translation is CASSGTTNTEAFF.

V and J are TRBV4-2 and TRBJ1-5, with a possible D match to TRBD1 (6 bases). Germline CDR1 and CDR2: LGHNA and YNFKEQ. Deletions cut 0 bases from V and 0 bases from J, with 15 bases between. The CDR3 contains 18 residues. CDR3 in DNA: TGTGCCAGCAGCCAAGAACAGGGAGGGGGATATAGCAATCAGCCCCAGCATTTT. Translating it yields CASSQEQGGGYSNQPQHF.